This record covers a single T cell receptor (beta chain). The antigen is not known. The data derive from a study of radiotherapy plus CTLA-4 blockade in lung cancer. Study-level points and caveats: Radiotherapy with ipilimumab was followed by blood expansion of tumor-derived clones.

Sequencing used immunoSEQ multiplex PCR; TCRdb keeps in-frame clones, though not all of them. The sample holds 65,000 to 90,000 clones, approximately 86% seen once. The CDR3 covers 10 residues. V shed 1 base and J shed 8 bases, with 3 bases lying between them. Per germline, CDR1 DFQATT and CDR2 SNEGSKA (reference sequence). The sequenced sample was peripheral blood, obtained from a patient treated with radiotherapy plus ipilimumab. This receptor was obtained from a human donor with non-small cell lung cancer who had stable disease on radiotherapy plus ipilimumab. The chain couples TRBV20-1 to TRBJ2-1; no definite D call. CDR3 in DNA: TGCAGTGCTAGAGCCGATGAGCAGTTCTTC. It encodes CSARADEQFF.